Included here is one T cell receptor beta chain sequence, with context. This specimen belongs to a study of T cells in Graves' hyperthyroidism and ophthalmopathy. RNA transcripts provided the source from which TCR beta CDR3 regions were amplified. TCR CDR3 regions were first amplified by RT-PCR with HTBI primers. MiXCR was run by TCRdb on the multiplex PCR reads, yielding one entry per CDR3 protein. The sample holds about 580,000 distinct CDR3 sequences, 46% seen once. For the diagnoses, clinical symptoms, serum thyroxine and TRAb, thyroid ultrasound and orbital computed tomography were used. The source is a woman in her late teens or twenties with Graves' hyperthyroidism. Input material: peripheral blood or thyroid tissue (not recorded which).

The CDR3 DNA follows: TGTGCCAGCAGTTTCCGGGGTGCCTACGAGCAGTACTTC. Encoded protein: CASSFRGAYEQYF. V usage is TRBV27 and J usage is TRBJ2-7; D perhaps matches TRBD2 (5 bases). CDR1 and CDR2 (germline): MNHEY, SMNVEV (reference sequence). The CDR3 has 13 residues. The ends were cut back, 3 bases at V and 2 bases at J, with 8 bases in the middle.